The 19 T cell receptor beta chains below were found in one sample sequenced in a study of PD-1 blockade in classical Hodgkin lymphoma. Stated time point: cycle 4 day 1 (C4D1), after 6 weeks of nivolumab. Each patient relapsed following autologous stem cell transplantation, and prior brentuximab vedotin exposure differed. Only in-frame clones appear in the TCRdb table, and some are missing; sequencing was by immunoSEQ multiplex PCR. This table has around 50,000 clones, almost 90% appearing once. Here the sequenced sample was peripheral blood mononuclear cells (PBMCs), taken before the fourth cycle of nivolumab. Source of these receptors: a human donor with classical Hodgkin lymphoma.

This clone was seen only a few times. The chain recombines TRBV19 with TRBJ1-2, with a weak D call TRBD1 (6 bases). Germline V CDR1 and CDR2: LNHDA, SQIVND (reference sequence). V lost 3 bases, J lost 5 bases, and 13 bases lay in between. The CDR3 spans 14 residues. The CDR3 protein is CASSILGQIYGYTF. CDR3 nucleotides: TGTGCCAGTAGTATCCTAGGACAGATATATGGCTACACCTTC.

The chain employs TRBV11-2 and TRBJ2-5; the match to TRBD2 covers 7 bases. Germline lookup yields CDR1 SGHAT and CDR2 FQNNGV. This CDR3 has 16 amino acids. V shed 0 bases and J 6 bases; nucleotides not matched to a gene: 10. CDR3 sequence (DNA): TGTGCCAGCAGCTTAGAGGGAGGGGTCGGGAAAAAGACCCAGTACTTC. As protein: CASSLEGGVGKKTQYF.

This chain links TRBV5-6 with TRBJ1-3, with D perhaps TRBD1 (6 bases). The germline V gene has CDR1 SGHDT and CDR2 YYEEEE. The V end was cut by 0 bases, the J end by 8 bases, with 18 bases between. CDR3 length: 16 amino acids. The CDR3 spells CASSLVQGVPADTIYF. DNA of the CDR3: TGTGCCAGCAGCTTGGTACAGGGAGTTCCTGCGGACACCATATATTTT.

The chain combines TRBV6-5 with TRBJ2-6; D may be TRBD1 (5 bases). Trimming left V 7 bases short and J 4 bases short, with 14 bases between. The germline V gene encodes CDR1 MNHEY and CDR2 SVGAGI. This CDR3 contains 15 residues. The CDR3 here is CASTETDPGANVLTF. The CDR3 nucleotides read TGTGCCAGCACCGAGACAGATCCCGGGGCCAACGTCCTGACTTTC.

The CDR3 loop is CASSMRDTQYF. CDR3 sequence (DNA): TGCGCCAGCAGTATGCGAGATACGCAGTATTTT. The chain links TRBV10-1 to TRBJ2-3; D is unclear. V lost 5 bases and J 5 bases, leaving 5 bases between the germline ends. From germline, CDR1 is WNHNN and CDR2 SYGVQD (reference sequence). The CDR3 loop spans 11 amino acids.

This clone was counted a single time. The V and J genes are TRBV5-1 and TRBJ2-5, with TRBD1 as a possible D gene (6 bases). The CDR3 is 14 residues long. Germline assignment: CDR1 SGHRS and CDR2 YFSETQ. Trimming removed 0 bases from V and 3 bases from J, with 9 bases in between. CDR3 nucleotides: TGCGCCAGCAGCTTGGTTACAGGGAAAGAGACCCAGTACTTC. Translating gives CASSLVTGKETQYF.

The CDR3 nucleotides read TGTGCCAGCAGTTACTCCCGCCTAGCGGGAGAGGTTGAGCAGTTCTTC. It yields the protein CASSYSRLAGEVEQFF. The V and J genes are TRBV6-5 and TRBJ2-1; 10 positions agree with TRBD2. In germline, CDR1 is MNHEY, CDR2 SVGAGI. After removal of 0 bases from V and 9 bases from J, the junction contained 8 bases not matched to a gene. This CDR3 has 16 residues.

This clone was seen a single time. The rearrangement links TRBV9 to TRBJ2-7; the match to TRBD1 covers 7 bases. V lost 0 bases and J lost 3; bases outside the gene matches: 9. CDR3 size: 16 residues. From germline, CDR1 is SGDLS and CDR2 YYNGEE. The CDR3 DNA is TGTGCCAGCAGCGTAGGGGTTCCGGGACAGAACTACGAGCAGTACTTC. It encodes CASSVGVPGQNYEQYF.

The rearrangement joins TRBV12-5 to TRBJ2-7; the match to TRBD2 covers 13 bases. This CDR3 region has 17 residues. After removal of 1 base from V and 4 bases from J, the junction contained 7 bases not matched to a gene. The germline CDR1 and CDR2 sequences are LGHNT and FRNRAP. This CDR3 reads CASGLGPLAGGLYEQYF. DNA for the CDR3: TGTGCTAGTGGTTTGGGCCCACTAGCGGGAGGGTTATACGAGCAGTACTTC.

The V gene is TRBV10-1, the J gene TRBJ2-1, with 8 bases identical to TRBD2. Per the germline V gene, CDR1 is WNHNN and CDR2 is SYGVQD (reference sequence). V lost 5 bases, J lost 9 bases, and 6 bases stayed unmatched. CDR3 size: 13 residues. This chain's CDR3 is CASSSQTSGEQFF. The CDR3 region has the DNA TGCGCCAGCAGTTCTCAAACTAGCGGTGAGCAGTTCTTC.

The rearrangement uses TRBV30 and TRBJ1-1; D may be TRBD1 (5 bases). The CDR3 is made up of 13 amino acids. V lost 5 bases and J 8 bases, leaving 18 bases between the germline ends. Germline CDR1 reads GTSNPN; CDR2 reads SVGIG (reference sequence). This CDR3 is CAWDSIVSGEAFF. CDR3 nucleotide sequence: TGTGCCTGGGATTCGATTGTGTCAGGGGAAGCTTTCTTT.

The chain links TRBV7-3 to TRBJ2-1, with D perhaps TRBD1 (5 bases). The CDR3 consists of 13 residues. Germline V lookup: CDR1 SGHTA, CDR2 FQGTGA. Trimming shortened V by 6 bases and J by 9 bases, and 15 bases separated the two germline ends. CDR3 coding DNA: TGTGCCAGCAGTTACCGGACACAAGTTGAGCAGTTCTTC. As protein: CASSYRTQVEQFF.

The chain uses TRBV5-4 and TRBJ1-2; 7 bases agree with TRBD1. Germline-derived CDR1 and CDR2 are SGHNT and YYREEE (reference sequence). This CDR3 region has 14 residues. J gave up 4 bases and V 4 bases, and 7 bases lay outside the gene matches. CDR3 region: CASSPERQGYGYTF. The CDR3 coding sequence is TGTGCCAGCAGCCCTGAGCGACAGGGCTATGGCTACACCTTC.

This rearrangement joins TRBV6-6 to TRBJ2-1, with 8 nucleotides matching TRBD2. Germline V gene lookup returns CDR1 MNHNY and CDR2 SVGAGI (reference sequence). This CDR3 has 15 residues. Trimming cost V 4 bases and J 8 bases; bases outside gene matches: 10. The CDR3 reads CASSWLAGAADEQFF. As DNA, the CDR3 is TGTGCCAGCAGTTGGCTAGCGGGCGCTGCCGATGAGCAGTTCTTC.

V and J are TRBV27 and TRBJ2-7; 7 bases map to TRBD1. V shed 5 bases, J shed 3 bases, and the junction held 4 bases outside the gene matches. In germline, CDR1 is MNHEY, CDR2 SMNVEV (reference sequence). The CDR3 runs to 13 residues. CDR3 coding DNA: TGTGCCAGCAGTATTCGACAGGGCTACGAGCAGTACTTC. Translating gives CASSIRQGYEQYF.

The genes are TRBV5-6 and TRBJ2-7, with 8 bases lining up with TRBD2. The ends lost 4 bases at V and 3 bases at J; junction bases unmatched: 9. The CDR3 is 15 residues long. Germline CDR1 is SGHDT and CDR2 is YYEEEE. The CDR3 spells CASSTLTSGNYEQYF. For the CDR3, the DNA is TGTGCCAGCAGCACCCTTACTAGCGGAAACTACGAGCAGTACTTC.

The V gene is TRBV10-3, the J gene TRBJ2-2; the match to TRBD2 covers 8 bases. The CDR3 sequence is 17 residues long. Germline CDR1 and CDR2: ENHRY and SYGVKD. After removal of 4 bases from V and 5 bases from J, the junction contained 12 bases not matched to a gene. The CDR3 loop reads CAISGAREALRTGELFF. The CDR3 nucleotides are TGTGCCATCAGTGGGGCGCGGGAGGCCTTAAGAACCGGGGAGCTGTTTTTT.

The chain employs TRBV6-1 and TRBJ2-7; D unresolved. Trimming took 0 bases from V and 6 from J, leaving 15 bases between them. Germline values: CDR1 MNHNS, CDR2 SASEGT. The CDR3 is 15 residues long. This chain's CDR3 is CASSEATLRSGEQYF. Here the CDR3 DNA reads TGTGCCAGCAGTGAAGCGACCCTAAGGTCGGGCGAGCAGTACTTC.

This rearrangement joins TRBV13 to TRBJ2-6, with 7 nucleotides matching TRBD1. Trimming removed 5 bases from V and 0 bases from J; junction bases left unmatched: 10. The CDR3 length is 18 residues. Germline V gives CDR1 PRHDT, CDR2 FYEKMQ (reference sequence). The CDR3 here is CASSRPGGQLSGANVLTF. As DNA, the CDR3 is TGTGCCAGCAGCAGGCCAGGGGGTCAACTCTCTGGGGCCAACGTCCTGACTTTC.